These 16 T cell receptor beta chains were all obtained from the same sample, sequenced in a study of blood T cells in healthy people across ages. Next came a second PCR, run for about 6 to 11 cycles, which used a sample-barcoded 5' primer along with a J-beta primer mix. TCRdb fed the 5' RACE reads into MiXCR, producing one record per CDR3 protein. Of 800,000 or so distinct CDR3 sequences in the sample, around a quarter were seen once. The same data also contributed to another study, on T cells of mothers and their children.

Material: blood. Source of these receptors: a boy aged 5 to 17 in good health.

This clonotype has only a few counts. The gene calls are TRBV10-3 and TRBJ1-5; TRBD1 might be the D (5 bases). CDR1 and CDR2 (germline): ENHRY, SYGVKD. The CDR3 totals 15 residues. V was cut by 0 bases and J by 3 bases, with 9 bases left in between. The CDR3 DNA reads as TGTGCCATCAGTGAGTCGGGGCAGGTCAATCAGCCCCAGCATTTT. As protein: CAISESGQVNQPQHF.

This chain connects TRBV12-3 or TRBV12-4 to TRBJ2-1, with TRBD2 as a possible D gene (5 bases). CDR3 size: 13 residues. The V gene lost 7 bases and the J gene lost 7 bases, with 14 bases spanning the gap. CDR3 nucleotide sequence: TGTGCCAGCACCTTTCGGCTAGCTAATGAGCAGTTCTTC. Translating gives CASTFRLANEQFF.

A few counts support this clonotype. The V and J genes are TRBV5-1 and TRBJ2-7; 7 bases fit TRBD2. The end of the DNA aligns better with TRBJ2-1, so the J call may be wrong. This CDR3 contains 15 residues. Germline-derived CDR1 and CDR2 are SGHRS and YFSETQ. The CDR3 nucleotides are TGCGCCAGCAGCTTGACGGCGGGGGATTACAATGAGCAGTTCTTC. Translation: CASSLTAGDYNEQFF.

The genes are TRBV21-1 and TRBJ1-2; TRBD1, the D gene given by the table, was not confirmed from the DNA. TRBV21-1 is a pseudogene. This CDR3 spans 15 amino acids. The CDR3 protein is CASSARRGWDYGYTF. CDR3 DNA sequence: TGTGCCAGCAGCGCAAGAAGGGGCTGGGACTATGGCTACACCTTC.

The table lists this clonotype with a few counts. The CDR3: CASSIRTDQETQYF. CDR3 DNA: TGTGCCAGCAGCATAAGGACAGATCAAGAGACCCAGTACTTC. The chain has TRBV7-9 and TRBJ2-5; tentatively, D is TRBD1 (6 bases). The CDR3 spans 14 residues. CDR1 is SEHNR and CDR2 is FQNEAQ in the germline V gene (reference sequence). V dropped 5 bases and J dropped 2 bases, with 12 bases sitting between them.

Here the CDR3 DNA reads TGCAGCGTTGAACGGGGTGAGGGTGGCTACACCTTC. This sequence encodes CSVERGEGGYTF. The chain links TRBV29-1 to TRBJ1-2; D call uncertain. The V gene's germline CDR1 is SQVTM and CDR2 ANQGSEA. Trimming cost V 2 bases and J 7 bases, with 11 bases left between them. This CDR3 comprises 12 residues.

V usage is TRBV11-2 and J usage is TRBJ2-7; TRBD2 matches at 8 bases. V was pared by 5 bases and J by 6 bases, with 9 bases of the junction left unmatched. CDR3 length: 14 amino acids. Per germline, CDR1 SGHAT and CDR2 FQNNGV. CDR3 region: CASSRGGTSLEQYF. DNA of the CDR3: TGTGCCAGCAGCCGGGGGGGGACAAGTCTCGAGCAGTACTTC. The variable domain in full, with the rest retrieved from reference TRBV11-2 and TRBJ2-7, is EAGVAQSPRYKIIEKRQSVAFWCNPISGHATLYWYQQILGQGPKLLIQFQNNGVVDDSQLPKDRFSAERLKGVDSTLKIQPAKLEDSAVYLCASSRGGTSLEQYFGPGTRLTVT.

This clonotype was seen more than once but under ten times. The chain uses TRBV6-2 or TRBV6-3 and TRBJ2-5; 14 bases match TRBD2. The junction had 11 bases not matched to a gene; V was cut back by 5 bases and J by 3 bases. CDR1 and CDR2 from the germline V gene are MNHEY and SVGEGT. The CDR3 has 18 amino acids. CDR3 nucleotide sequence: TGTGCCAGCAGTAATATTGCCCCGGGACTAGCGGGGGAAGAGACCCAGTACTTC. It translates to CASSNIAPGLAGEETQYF.

The J gene is TRBJ2-1, the V gene TRBV6-1; a weak D match, TRBD2 (5 bases). The V end lost 1 base, the J end lost 8 bases, and 12 bases lay between the germline ends. Germline V CDR1 and CDR2: MNHNS, SASEGT. CDR3 length equals 14 residues. The CDR3 bases are TGTGCCAGCAGTGAAGGTTGGGTTAGCGATGAGCAGTTCTTC. This codes for CASSEGWVSDEQFF.

V is TRBV7-2 and J is TRBJ2-5; D remains unclear. Judging by the DNA end, TRBJ2-7 fits better; the J call may be wrong. The CDR3 is made up of 15 amino acids. The germline V gene encodes CDR1 SGHTA and CDR2 FQGNSA. The CDR3 sequence: CASSLGYIGPYEQYF. In nucleotides, the CDR3 is TGTGCCAGCAGCTTGGGGTATATCGGCCCCTACGAGCAGTACTTC.

This chain uses TRBV7-8 with TRBJ2-1, with D unresolved. Germline CDR1 reads SGHVS; CDR2 reads FQNEAQ. The CDR3 consists of 15 residues. V lost 5 bases to trimming and J lost 6 bases, with 17 bases between them. CDR3 nucleotide sequence: TGTGCCAGCAGCCCCTCAGGAGCCCGTGGCAATGAGCAGTTCTTC. This sequence encodes CASSPSGARGNEQFF.

CDR3 loop: CASTSLWGSNYEQYF. The CDR3 nucleotides read TGTGCCAGCACCTCACTTTGGGGGAGTAATTACGAGCAGTACTTC. This chain links TRBV5-5 with TRBJ2-7; either TRBD1 or TRBD2 may fit D (5 bases each). V was cut by 6 bases and J by 4 bases, with 20 bases left in between. Germline CDR1 is SGHKS and CDR2 is YYEKEE (reference sequence). There are 15 residues in the CDR3.

V usage is TRBV7-9 and J usage is TRBJ1-3; TRBD1 matches 7 bases. CDR3 length equals 15 residues. Per the germline V gene, CDR1 is SEHNR and CDR2 is FQNEAQ (reference sequence). The junction had 4 bases not matched to a gene; V was cut back by 1 base and J by 4 bases. The CDR3 DNA reads TGTGCCAGCAGCTTAGTCGGGACAGAAGGAAACACCATATATTTT. Translation: CASSLVGTEGNTIYF.

This clonotype was found many times. One end of the junction is discordant with germline, which a read error may explain. The chain couples TRBV5-1 to TRBJ2-1; D uncertain. The length of the CDR3 is 12 residues. The germline V gene has CDR1 SGHRS and CDR2 YFSETQ. The CDR3 DNA is TGTGCCAGCAGCTTAGAAGGTAATGAGCAGTTCTTC. This gives the protein CASSLEGNEQFF.

This clonotype was observed a handful of times. This chain connects TRBV12-3 or TRBV12-4 to TRBJ1-3; D is undetermined. The CDR3 runs 11 residues. V lost 6 bases to trimming and J lost 4 bases, with 4 bases between them. The DNA for the CDR3 is TGTGCCAGCAGAATGGGAAACACCATATATTTT. Translating gives CASRMGNTIYF.

The chain recombines TRBV10-3 with TRBJ2-2; weak D call: TRBD1 (8 bases). CDR3 size: 17 residues. The germline V and J ends were trimmed by 2 bases and 6 bases, with 19 bases remaining between them. Looked up from germline, CDR1 is ENHRY and CDR2 is SYGVKD. The CDR3 DNA sequence: TGTGCCATCAGTGAGCCCACTGGACAGGGAGGGGCCGGGGAGCTGTTTTTT. Its translation: CAISEPTGQGGAGELFF.